The 3 T cell receptor beta chains listed next were all sequenced from one sample in a study of sequential checkpoint blockade in melanoma. Sample treatment: randomized to nivolumab then ipilimumab (arm A) or the reverse (arm B). Assay: immunoSEQ multiplex PCR; the TCRdb copy retains only in-frame clones and omits some. Here the sample spans 15,000 or so clones, around 92% being singletons. Sequences were derived from CD8+ T cells sorted from blood (inferred from file names), sampled from a patient given nivolumab and ipilimumab in sequence. Every receptor here comes from a human donor with melanoma.

The chain is built from TRBV5-8 and TRBJ2-7; tentatively, D is TRBD1 (6 bases). Germline CDR1 reads SGHTS; CDR2 reads YDEGEE. Trimming left V 0 bases short and J 1 base short, with 11 bases between. CDR3 length: 15 amino acids. The CDR3 DNA follows: TGTGCCAGCAGCTTGGGGACAGTGGAGTCCTACGAGCAGTACTTC. Translated: CASSLGTVESYEQYF. Using reference TRBV5-8 and TRBJ2-7 for the parts outside the CDR3, the full variable domain is EAGVTQSPTHLIKTRGQQATLRCSPISGHTSVYWYQQALGLGLQFLLWYDEGEERNRGNFPPRFSGRQFPNYSSELNVNALELEDSALYLCASSLGTVESYEQYFGPGTRLTVT.

The V and J genes are TRBV28 and TRBJ1-5; D is unresolved. Germline loops: CDR1 MDHEN, CDR2 SYDVKM. There are 13 residues in the CDR3. V dropped 6 bases and J dropped 0 bases, with 6 bases sitting between them. CDR3 sequence (DNA): TGTGCCAGCAGGTCCTATAGCAATCAGCCCCAGCATTTT. Amino acids: CASRSYSNQPQHF.

V usage is TRBV5-6 and J usage is TRBJ1-1, with D tentatively TRBD1 (5 bases). Germline lookup yields CDR1 SGHDT and CDR2 YYEEEE. V was cut by 5 bases and J by 5 bases, with 13 bases left in between. The CDR3 runs to 13 residues. The CDR3 DNA reads as TGTGCCAGCAGGGAGGGGCTCACAACTGAAGCTTTCTTT. Translation gives CASREGLTTEAFF.